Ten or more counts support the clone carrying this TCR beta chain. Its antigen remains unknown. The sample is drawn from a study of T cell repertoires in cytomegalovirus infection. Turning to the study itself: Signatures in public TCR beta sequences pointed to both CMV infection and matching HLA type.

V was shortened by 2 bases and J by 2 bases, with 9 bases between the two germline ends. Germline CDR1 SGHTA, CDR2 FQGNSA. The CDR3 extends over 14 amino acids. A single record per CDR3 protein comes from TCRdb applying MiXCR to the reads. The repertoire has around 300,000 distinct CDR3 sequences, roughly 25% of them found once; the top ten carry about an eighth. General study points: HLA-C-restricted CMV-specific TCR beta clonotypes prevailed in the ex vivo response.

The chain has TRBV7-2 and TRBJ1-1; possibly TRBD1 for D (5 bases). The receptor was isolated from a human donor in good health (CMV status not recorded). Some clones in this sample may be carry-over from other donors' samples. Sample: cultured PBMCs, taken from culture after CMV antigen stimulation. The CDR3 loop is CASSLSQGNTEAFF. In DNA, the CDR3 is TGTGCCAGCAGCTTAAGCCAGGGCAACACTGAAGCTTTCTTT.